Following are 3 T cell receptor beta chains from one sample sequenced in a study of blood T cells in healthy people across ages. A sample-barcoded 5' primer and a J-beta primer mix were used in a second PCR of roughly 7 to 12 cycles. Each CDR3 protein is one row after TCRdb ran MiXCR on the 5' RACE reads. There are 650,000 to 1,000,000 distinct CDR3 sequences in the sample; around 34% occur only once, and 10% to 15% lies in the top ten. Sequenced input: blood. All receptors come from a man aged 18 to 30 in good health.

V usage is TRBV28 and J usage is TRBJ2-1; a possible D gene is TRBD2 (5 bases). Trimming removed 6 bases at V and 9 bases at J, with 12 bases between. The CDR3 is made up of 12 amino acids. Germline V gene data show CDR1 as MDHEN and CDR2 as SYDVKM. Here the CDR3 reads CASSQRGGEQFF. In nucleotides, the CDR3 is TGTGCCAGCAGCCAACGAGGAGGTGAGCAGTTCTTC. Complete variable domain (other parts from reference TRBV28 and TRBJ2-1): DVKVTQSSRYLVKRTGEKVFLECVQDMDHENMFWYRQDPGLGLRLIYFSYDVKMKEKGDIPEGYSVSREKKERFSLILESASTNQTSMYLCASSQRGGEQFFGPGTRLTVL.

This rearrangement joins TRBV20-1 to TRBJ1-1; 12 bases are shared with TRBD1. CDR1 DFQATT and CDR2 SNEGSKA come from the germline V gene (reference sequence). The V and J ends lost 6 bases and 5 bases, in that order; junction bases with no gene match: 7. The CDR3 is 14 residues long. CDR3 sequence (DNA): TGCAGTGCCGGGGACAGGGGGCCAATAACTGAAGCTTTCTTT. Protein product: CSAGDRGPITEAFF.

This clonotype showed up many times. The rearrangement links TRBV20-1 to TRBJ2-7, with D hard to call. This CDR3 is 13 amino acids long. Trimming shortened V by 4 bases and J by 2 bases, and 12 bases separated the two germline ends. Germline CDR1 reads DFQATT; CDR2 reads SNEGSKA (reference sequence). CDR3 loop: CSATWQSTYEQYF. CDR3 in DNA: TGCAGTGCTACCTGGCAGTCAACCTACGAGCAGTACTTC.